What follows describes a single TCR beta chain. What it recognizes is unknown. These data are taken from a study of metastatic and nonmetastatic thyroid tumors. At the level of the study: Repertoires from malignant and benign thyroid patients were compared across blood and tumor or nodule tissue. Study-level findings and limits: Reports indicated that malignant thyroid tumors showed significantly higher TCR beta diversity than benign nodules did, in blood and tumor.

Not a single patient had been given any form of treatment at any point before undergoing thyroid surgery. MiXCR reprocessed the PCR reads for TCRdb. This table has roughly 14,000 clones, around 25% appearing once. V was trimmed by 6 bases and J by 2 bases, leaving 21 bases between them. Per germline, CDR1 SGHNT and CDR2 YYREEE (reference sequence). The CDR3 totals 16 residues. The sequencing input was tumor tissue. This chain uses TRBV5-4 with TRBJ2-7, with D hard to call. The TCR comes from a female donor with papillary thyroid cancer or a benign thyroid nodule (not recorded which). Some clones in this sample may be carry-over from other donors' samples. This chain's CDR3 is CASIFLCYRAAYEQYF. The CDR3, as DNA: TGTGCCAGCATCTTCCTCTGCTATCGTGCTGCCTACGAGCAGTACTTC.